This note documents a single T cell receptor (beta chain) sequence. Its specificity is unknown. Sample-barcoded 5' priming and a J-beta primer mix drove a second PCR of roughly 7 to 11 cycles. TCRdb reprocessed the 5' RACE reads with MiXCR, giving one entry per CDR3 protein. The sample contains roughly 800,000 distinct CDR3 sequences, roughly 60% of which appear only once. The data belong to a study of blood T cells in healthy people across ages. Overall study results and limits: There were more naive CD4+ cells and higher diversity in long-lived donors than in aged donors.

The authors extracted at least 6 micrograms of total RNA per sample. This CDR3 spans 15 amino acids. Germline V gene sequence: CDR1 DFQATT, CDR2 SNEGSKA (reference sequence). V lost 5 bases, J lost 0 bases, and 14 bases lay in between. Sequencing used blood. This receptor was taken from a man aged 30-40 years in good health. The chain has TRBV20-1 and TRBJ2-1; maybe TRBD2 (7 bases). CDR3 amino acids: CSALRGAGSYNEQFF. In DNA, the CDR3 is TGCAGTGCTCTCCGGGGGGCGGGCTCCTACAATGAGCAGTTCTTC.